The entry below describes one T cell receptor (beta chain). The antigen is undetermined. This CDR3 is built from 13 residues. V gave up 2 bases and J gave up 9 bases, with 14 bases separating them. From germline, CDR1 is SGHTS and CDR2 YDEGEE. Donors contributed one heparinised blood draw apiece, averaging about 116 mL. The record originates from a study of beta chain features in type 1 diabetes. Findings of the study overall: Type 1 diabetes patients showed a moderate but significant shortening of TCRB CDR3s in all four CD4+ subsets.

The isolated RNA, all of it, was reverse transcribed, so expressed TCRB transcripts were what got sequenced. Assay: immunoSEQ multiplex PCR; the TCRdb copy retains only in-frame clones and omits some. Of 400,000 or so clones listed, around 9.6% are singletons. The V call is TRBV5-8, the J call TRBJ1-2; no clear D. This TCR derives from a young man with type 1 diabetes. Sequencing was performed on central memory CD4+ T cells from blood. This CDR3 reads CASSLRTDYSYTF. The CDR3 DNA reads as TGTGCCAGCAGCTTAAGGACTGATTATAGCTACACCTTC.